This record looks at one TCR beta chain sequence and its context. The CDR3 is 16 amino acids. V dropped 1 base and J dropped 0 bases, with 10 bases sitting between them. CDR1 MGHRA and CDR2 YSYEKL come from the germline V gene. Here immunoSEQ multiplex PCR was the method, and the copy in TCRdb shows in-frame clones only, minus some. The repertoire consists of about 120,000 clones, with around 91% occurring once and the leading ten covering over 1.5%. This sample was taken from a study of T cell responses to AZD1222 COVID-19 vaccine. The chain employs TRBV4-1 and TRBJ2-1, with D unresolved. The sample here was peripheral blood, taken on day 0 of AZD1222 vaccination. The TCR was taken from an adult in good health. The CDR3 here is CASSQVDLLSYNEQFF. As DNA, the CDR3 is TGCGCCAGCAGCCAAGTAGACCTGCTCTCCTACAATGAGCAGTTCTTC.